These 5 T cell receptor beta chains came from one sample sequenced in a study of control samples from healthy donors and cancer patients. Data came from immunoSEQ multiplex PCR; TCRdb stores just in-frame clones and leaves some out. The table records 150,000 to 200,000 clones, around 88% of them present only once. The sequenced material came from blood. These receptors all stem from a young woman in good health.

This chain connects TRBV19 to TRBJ1-3, with a tentative D call TRBD1 (6 bases). V lost 9 bases, J lost 0 bases, and 12 bases lay in between. The germline CDR1 and CDR2 sequences are LNHDA and SQIVND (reference sequence). This CDR3 comprises 14 residues. The CDR3 region has the DNA TGTGCCAGCATCCGGGACATCTCTGGAAACACCATATATTTT. Its protein product is CASIRDISGNTIYF.

The chain links TRBV18 to TRBJ2-3; no clear D. With 4 bases removed from V and 5 bases from J, the gap between germline ends came to 7 bases. The CDR3 is made up of 12 amino acids. Germline V lookup: CDR1 KGHSH, CDR2 LQKENI. The CDR3 region is CASSQGEDTQYF. CDR3 DNA sequence: TGTGCCAGCTCACAAGGAGAAGATACGCAGTATTTT.

The DNA of the CDR3 is TGTGCCAGCAGCTTAGGGACTAGTCGGACCGGGGAGCTGTTTTTT. The encoded protein is CASSLGTSRTGELFF. V gene TRBV7-6 combines with J gene TRBJ2-2, with 7 bases identical to TRBD2. The V gene end was trimmed by 1 base and the J gene end by 5 bases; junction bases not matched to a gene: 4. The CDR3 consists of 15 residues. The V gene's germline CDR1 is SGHVS and CDR2 FNYEAQ.

V gene TRBV25-1 combines with J gene TRBJ2-7; possibly TRBD1 for D (6 bases). The CDR3 is 13 amino acids. Germline V CDR1 and CDR2: MGHDK, SYGVNS. Trimming took 6 bases from V and 2 from J, leaving 11 bases between them. This CDR3 reads CASSRGHTYEQYF. The DNA for the CDR3 is TGTGCCAGCAGCAGGGGACACACCTACGAGCAGTACTTC.

The chain uses TRBV19 and TRBJ2-5; the D gene is possibly TRBD1 (5 bases). Trimming removed 2 bases from V and 5 bases from J, with 9 bases in between. The CDR3 covers 13 residues. Per germline, CDR1 LNHDA and CDR2 SQIVND (reference sequence). CDR3 region: CASSIPRAETQYF. In DNA, the CDR3 is TGTGCCAGTAGTATACCCAGGGCGGAGACCCAGTACTTC.